A few counts support the clone carrying this TCR beta chain. The antigen is undetermined. Measured with immunoSEQ multiplex PCR; TCRdb has only the in-frame clones, and not every one. Among under 1,100,000 clones listed, about 75% were seen once. This entry comes from a study of shared clonotypes between healthy human individuals. General study results and limits: Sequencing depth was predicted to influence how clonotypes are shared among donors. Naive subsets tended to show greater estimated richness than memory subsets.

The CDR3 has 15 residues. The V gene's germline CDR1 is MNHNY and CDR2 SVGAGI (reference sequence). Deletions cut 5 bases from V and 0 bases from J, with 13 bases between. The sequence derives from a man in his late teens or twenties in good health. The chain couples TRBV6-6 to TRBJ2-5; D uncertain. Sequenced sample: memory CD4+ T cells sorted from blood. The subset here: CD45RA-negative fraction. CDR3 DNA: TGTGCCAGCAGTAAGACGGCACAGTACCAAGAGACCCAGTACTTC. It yields the protein CASSKTAQYQETQYF.